This T cell receptor beta chain was sequenced for a study of blood T cells in healthy people across ages. Only a few counts were recorded for this clonotype. This CDR3 is 15 amino acids long. Trimming took 3 bases from V and 5 from J; bases not matched to a gene: 4. A second roughly 6 to 12 cycle PCR used barcoded and J-beta primers. MiXCR, run by TCRdb on the 5' RACE reads, gives a single entry per CDR3 protein. This sample has 2 million or so distinct CDR3 sequences, with about 50% found just once. This receptor was obtained from a middle-aged woman in good health. Sequencing used blood. V gene TRBV12-3 or TRBV12-4 combines with J gene TRBJ2-1; 10 bases match TRBD2. CDR3 sequence reads: CASSLERGGHNEQFF. The CDR3 bases are TGTGCCAGCAGTTTGGAGCGGGGGGGCCACAATGAGCAGTTCTTC.